The 27 T cell receptor beta chains given below trace back to one sample, sequenced in a study of response to subunit inactivated influenza vaccine. TCRdb processed the RT-PCR reads anew with MiXCR; each CDR3 protein has one entry. The sample has around 570,000 distinct CDR3 sequences, 7.6% seen once. Sequenced here: PBMCs from blood, sampled about 23 months after vaccination. These receptors were collected from a man between 50 and 69 years old who received an inactivated influenza vaccine.

The sample holds a few counts of this clonotype. J is TRBJ2-7 and V is TRBV29-1, with 8 positions matching TRBD2. The germline V gene has CDR1 SQVTM and CDR2 ANQGSEA. The CDR3 covers 15 residues. The trim removed 4 bases at V and 4 bases at J, leaving 12 bases unmatched. The CDR3 region is CSVAHGAGGGYEQYF. For the CDR3, the DNA is TGCAGCGTTGCCCACGGGGCGGGGGGTGGTTACGAGCAGTACTTC.

Written as DNA, the CDR3 is TGTGCCAGCAGCTTACCTACGGGATGGGTAACCACCGGGGAGCTGTTTTTT. This sequence encodes CASSLPTGWVTTGELFF. The genes are TRBV7-8 and TRBJ2-2; possible D gene TRBD2, 5 bases. The CDR3 contains 17 residues. Trimming took off 2 bases at V and 4 bases at J, with 17 bases between the two ends. In germline, CDR1 is SGHVS, CDR2 FQNEAQ.

The table lists this clonotype with a few counts. V is TRBV27 and J is TRBJ2-3; weak D call: TRBD2 (6 bases). V was pared by 6 bases and J by 4 bases, with 14 bases between. The CDR3 spans 14 residues. Germline V gene lookup returns CDR1 MNHEY and CDR2 SMNVEV (reference sequence). The CDR3 sequence is CASSRRRGPDTQYF. The CDR3 DNA follows: TGTGCCAGCAGCCGGAGGCGGGGTCCAGATACGCAGTATTTT.

There are many counts of this clonotype. The chain recombines TRBV4-3 with TRBJ2-2; D unclear. CDR3 length equals 16 residues. Germline loops: CDR1 LGHNA, CDR2 YSLEER. With 1 base removed from V and 6 bases from J, the gap between germline ends came to 15 bases. The CDR3 loop is CASSQVPYSTPGELFF. CDR3 in DNA: TGCGCCAGCAGCCAAGTCCCCTATTCCACCCCCGGGGAGCTGTTTTTT.

There are a few counts of this clonotype. V gene TRBV15 combines with J gene TRBJ2-1; 8 bases match TRBD2. This CDR3 is 13 amino acids long. Losses at the gene ends were 4 bases for V and 9 bases for J; bases not matched to a gene: 5. Germline V CDR1 and CDR2: LNHNV, YYDKDF (reference sequence). CDR3 sequence reads: CATSINREGEQFF. CDR3 in DNA: TGTGCCACCAGCATAAATCGGGAGGGTGAGCAGTTCTTC.

This clonotype was recorded at least ten times. The chain uses TRBV20-1 and TRBJ2-5; 11 positions match TRBD1. The V segment lost 0 bases and the J segment 4 bases; nucleotides outside the gene matches: 4. The germline V gene encodes CDR1 DFQATT and CDR2 SNEGSKA (reference sequence). This CDR3 is 15 amino acids long. CDR3 bases: TGCAGTGCTAGAGAGAGGGACAGGGGGGTAGAGACCCAGTACTTC. Its translation: CSARERDRGVETQYF.

This clonotype was found many times. This sequence joins TRBV5-1 and TRBJ2-7, with TRBD1 as a possible D gene (7 bases). This CDR3 has 14 residues. Trimming pared 3 bases from V and 2 bases from J, leaving 12 bases between. Germline V gives CDR1 SGHRS, CDR2 YFSETQ. The CDR3 is CASSSRGDTYEQYF. CDR3 in DNA: TGCGCCAGCAGCTCCAGGGGGGATACCTACGAGCAGTACTTC.

The table lists this clonotype with a few counts. The genes are TRBV12-3 or TRBV12-4 and TRBJ2-7; D may be TRBD1 (8 bases). The CDR3 is 15 residues long. The V gene lost 8 bases and the J gene lost 0 bases, with 17 bases spanning the gap. The CDR3 nucleotides are TGTGCCAGCGGCGGGGGACAGGCGAGCTCCTACGAGCAGTACTTC. Its translation is CASGGGQASSYEQYF.

The chain is built from TRBV24-1 and TRBJ1-5; D is unresolved. The CDR3 is 15 residues long. Germline V gene lookup returns CDR1 KGHDR and CDR2 SFDVKD. V was cut by 4 bases and J by 2 bases, with 11 bases left in between. The CDR3 DNA is TGTGCCACCAGTGACACTGGACGAGGCAATCAGCCCCAGCATTTT. It specifies CATSDTGRGNQPQHF.

This clonotype was seen a handful of times. The rearrangement joins TRBV10-3 to TRBJ2-7, with 10 bases that match TRBD2. Germline V lookup: CDR1 ENHRY, CDR2 SYGVKD. V trimming: 8 bases; J trimming: 2 bases; junction bases outside the gene matches: 18. This CDR3 region has 18 residues. The CDR3 region has the DNA TGTGCCATCCAAAGGGGGCTAGCGGGGGCGACGAGGCCCTACGAGCAGTACTTC. This gives the protein CAIQRGLAGATRPYEQYF.

This clonotype appeared a few times. The gene calls are TRBV3-1 and TRBJ2-3, with 10 bases matching TRBD2. CDR1 is LGHDT, CDR2 YNNKEL, per germline (reference sequence). V lost 0 bases to trimming and J lost 5 bases; unmatched junction nucleotides: 5. CDR3 length: 16 amino acids. The CDR3 sequence: CASSQDPLAGVDTQYF. The DNA for the CDR3 is TGTGCCAGCAGCCAAGACCCGCTAGCGGGGGTAGATACGCAGTATTTT.

This rearrangement joins TRBV2 to TRBJ2-1, with TRBD2 identical over 8 bases. This CDR3 is built from 15 residues. The germline CDR1 and CDR2 sequences are SNHLY and FYNNEI. Trimming removed 1 base from V and 4 bases from J; junction bases left unmatched: 3. The CDR3 reads CASSEVPSGYNEQFF. CDR3 nucleotides: TGTGCCAGCAGTGAAGTACCTAGCGGGTACAATGAGCAGTTCTTC.

This clonotype was seen many times. V usage is TRBV5-6 and J usage is TRBJ1-1; TRBD1 might be the D (6 bases). Germline assignment: CDR1 SGHDT and CDR2 YYEEEE. Trimming pared 4 bases from V and 1 base from J, leaving 11 bases between. This CDR3 contains 14 residues. CDR3 DNA: TGTGCCAGCAGCCAAGGGACAACGAACACTGAAGCTTTCTTT. Its protein product is CASSQGTTNTEAFF.

The J gene is TRBJ2-2, the V gene TRBV5-1; D gene unclear. There are 15 residues in the CDR3. Germline V lookup: CDR1 SGHRS, CDR2 YFSETQ. Trimming left V 0 bases short and J 1 base short, with 7 bases between. CDR3 DNA: TGCGCCAGCAGCTTGGAGAGACAGAACACCGGGGAGCTGTTTTTT. It encodes CASSLERQNTGELFF.

This clonotype was seen ten or more times. The chain uses TRBV20-1 and TRBJ2-3; TRBD2 agrees at 8 bases. Trimming cost V 5 bases and J 3 bases; bases outside gene matches: 10. Germline CDR1 DFQATT, CDR2 SNEGSKA (reference sequence). The CDR3 extends over 15 amino acids. CDR3 amino acids: CSAFSSGSGTDTQYF. CDR3 DNA: TGCAGTGCTTTTTCAAGCGGGAGTGGGACAGATACGCAGTATTTT.

This clonotype was detected ten times or more. V gene TRBV20-1 combines with J gene TRBJ2-5; 13 bases are a match to TRBD2. Germline assignment: CDR1 DFQATT and CDR2 SNEGSKA (reference sequence). This CDR3 has 15 residues. V gave up 5 bases and J gave up 2 bases; unmatched junction bases: 5. CDR3 protein: CSASGTSGVQETQYF. In DNA, the CDR3 is TGCAGTGCTTCCGGGACTAGCGGGGTTCAAGAGACCCAGTACTTC.

V is TRBV29-1 and J is TRBJ2-1; TRBD2 agrees at 13 bases. J was trimmed by 7 bases and V by 7 bases; bases with no gene match: 13. Germline V CDR1 and CDR2: SQVTM, ANQGSEA. The CDR3 spans 16 residues. CDR3 coding DNA: TGCAGCGCCGATGGGCGACGGGGACTAGCGGGGAATGAGCAGTTCTTC. Its protein is CSADGRRGLAGNEQFF.

This clonotype has a count of ten or more. The V and J genes are TRBV20-1 and TRBJ2-3; 8 bases are shared with TRBD2. This CDR3 is 15 amino acids long. Germline lookup yields CDR1 DFQATT and CDR2 SNEGSKA (reference sequence). V gave up 6 bases and J gave up 4 bases; unmatched junction bases: 12. CDR3 sequence (DNA): TGCAGTGCACCCGGGATAGCGGGACTTCCAGATACGCAGTATTTT. It specifies CSAPGIAGLPDTQYF.

This clonotype has ten or more counts. The V and J genes are TRBV5-1 and TRBJ2-1; D gene uncertain. Trimming stripped 2 bases from V and 8 bases from J, with 17 bases between. The CDR3 runs to 15 residues. Looked up from germline, CDR1 is SGHRS and CDR2 is YFSETQ. The CDR3 here is CASSLPLGPGDEQFF. The CDR3 DNA reads as TGCGCCAGCAGCTTACCCCTAGGTCCGGGCGATGAGCAGTTCTTC.

The chain's CDR3 is CASSPGLVKSDTQYF. In DNA form, the CDR3 reads TGTGCCAGCAGTCCCGGACTAGTGAAGTCAGATACGCAGTATTTT. The J gene is TRBJ2-3, the V gene TRBV6-1; 7 bases are a match to TRBD2. V lost 5 bases, J lost 4 bases, and 9 bases stayed unmatched. This CDR3 has 15 residues. The germline CDR1 and CDR2 sequences are MNHNS and SASEGT.

This clonotype was recorded at least ten times. The chain joins TRBV7-9 to TRBJ1-5; 9 bases are a match to TRBD1. The CDR3 is 14 residues long. From germline, CDR1 is SEHNR and CDR2 FQNEAQ (reference sequence). The ends lost 5 bases at V and 7 bases at J; junction bases unmatched: 6. The CDR3 reads CASSMGQGVQPQHF. CDR3 bases: TGTGCCAGCAGCATGGGACAGGGTGTACAGCCCCAGCATTTT.

This chain links TRBV10-3 with TRBJ2-5; 16 nucleotides match TRBD2. The V gene's germline CDR1 is ENHRY and CDR2 SYGVKD. This CDR3 region has 19 residues. V gave up 5 bases and J gave up 3 bases; unmatched junction bases: 12. This chain's CDR3 is CAISSFSGTSGGAKETQYF. CDR3 coding DNA: TGTGCCATCAGTTCTTTCTCCGGGACTAGCGGGGGGGCTAAAGAGACCCAGTACTTC.

This clonotype was counted many times. The chain links TRBV6-2 or TRBV6-3 to TRBJ2-7; 16 bases map to TRBD2. This CDR3 contains 20 residues. Germline V gives CDR1 MNHEY, CDR2 SVGEGT. The ends lost 2 bases at V and 1 base at J; junction bases unmatched: 11. DNA of the CDR3: TGTGCCAGCAGTTACGACCAAGGGACTAGCGGGAGGGTTCTGTCCTACGAGCAGTACTTC. This codes for CASSYDQGTSGRVLSYEQYF.

This clonotype was counted between two and nine times. V and J are TRBV19 and TRBJ2-2, with D perhaps TRBD1 (6 bases). V lost 4 bases and J lost 6, with 21 bases in between. Per germline, CDR1 LNHDA and CDR2 SQIVND (reference sequence). CDR3 length: 17 amino acids. The CDR3 sequence is CASSKITGSSSAGELFF. The CDR3, as DNA: TGTGCCAGTAGTAAAATTACAGGGAGTTCTTCCGCCGGGGAGCTGTTTTTT.

In its sample, this clonotype was seen a few times. The V and J genes are TRBV12-3 or TRBV12-4 and TRBJ2-2; 8 positions match TRBD1. This CDR3 comprises 17 residues. After removal of 6 bases from V and 5 bases from J, the junction contained 14 bases not matched to a gene. The CDR3 loop reads CASRPGTGRTFTGELFF. The CDR3 bases are TGTGCCAGCAGACCAGGGACAGGCAGAACCTTTACCGGGGAGCTGTTTTTT.

This rearrangement joins TRBV12-3 or TRBV12-4 to TRBJ2-3; D might be TRBD1 (6 bases). Trimming took 4 bases from V and 5 from J, leaving 10 bases between them. The CDR3 has 13 amino acids. CDR3 region: CASSSGARDTQYF. The CDR3, as DNA: TGTGCCAGCAGTTCAGGGGCCCGAGATACGCAGTATTTT.

The gene calls are TRBV29-1 and TRBJ2-2; no definite D call. CDR1 is SQVTM and CDR2 is ANQGSEA in the germline V gene. CDR3 length: 10 residues. V lost 7 bases, J lost 4 bases, and 4 bases lay in between. CDR3 coding DNA: TGCAGCGCCCTCACCGGGGAGCTGTTTTTT. As protein: CSALTGELFF.